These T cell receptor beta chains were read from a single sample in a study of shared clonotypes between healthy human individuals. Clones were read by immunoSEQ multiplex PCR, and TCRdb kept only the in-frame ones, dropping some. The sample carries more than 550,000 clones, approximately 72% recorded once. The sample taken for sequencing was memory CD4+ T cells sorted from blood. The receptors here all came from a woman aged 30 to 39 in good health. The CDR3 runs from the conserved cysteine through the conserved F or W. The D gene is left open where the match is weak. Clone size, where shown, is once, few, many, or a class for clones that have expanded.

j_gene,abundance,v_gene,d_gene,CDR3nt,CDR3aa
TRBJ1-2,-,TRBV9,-,TGTGCCAGCAGCGCCCGACACTCGCTCCTTAACTATGGCTACACCTTC,CASSARHSLLNYGYTF
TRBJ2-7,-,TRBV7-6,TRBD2,TGTGCCAGCTCTGTCTCATCTAGCGGCCTTTACGAGCAGTACTTC,CASSVSSSGLYEQYF
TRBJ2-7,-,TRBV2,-,TGTGCCAGCAGTTTATTCGCCGGACCCTACGAGCAGTACTTC,CASSLFAGPYEQYF
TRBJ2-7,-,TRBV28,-,TGTGCCAGCGGCAGAATGGGGCAGTACTTC,CASGRMGQYF
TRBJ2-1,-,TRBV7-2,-,TGTGCCAGCAGCCCTAGACGGAACAATGAGCAGTTCTTC,CASSPRRNNEQFF
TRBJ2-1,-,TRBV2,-,TGTGCCAGCCACACTAGGGGTGAGCAGTTCTTC,CASHTRGEQFF
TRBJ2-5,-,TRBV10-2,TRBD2,TGCGCCAGCAGTGAGCCTAGCGGGAGGTATGAGACCCAGTACTTC,CASSEPSGRYETQYF
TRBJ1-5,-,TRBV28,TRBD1,TGTGCCAGCAGATCAGGGGGCGGCAATCAGCCCCAGCATTTT,CASRSGGGNQPQHF
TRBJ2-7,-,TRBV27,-,TGTGCCAGCAGTTGGCAAGACGGTGGCTACGAGCAGTACTTC,CASSWQDGGYEQYF
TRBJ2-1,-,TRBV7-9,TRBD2,TGTGCCAGCAGCACGAGCGGGGAGGTTGAGCAGTTCTTC,CASSTSGEVEQFF
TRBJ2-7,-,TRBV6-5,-,TGTGCCAGCAGTTACTCGGGGGGTCTGGGTTACGAGCAGTACTTC,CASSYSGGLGYEQYF
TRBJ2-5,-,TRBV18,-,TGTGCCAGCTCACGGGGACTCCAAGAGACCCAGTACTTC,CASSRGLQETQYF
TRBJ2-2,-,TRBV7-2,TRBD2,TGTGCCAGCAGCAACGGACTAGACACCGGGGAGCTGTTTTTT,CASSNGLDTGELFF
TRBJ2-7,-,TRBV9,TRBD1,TGTGCCAGCAGCGTTTCTTCCCGGACAGGCTACGAGCAGTACTTC,CASSVSSRTGYEQYF
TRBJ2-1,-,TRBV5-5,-,TGTGCCAGCAGCTTGGCCACTCGCGGGTGGGCGGATGAGCAGTTCTTC,CASSLATRGWADEQFF
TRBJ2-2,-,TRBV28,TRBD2,TGTGCCAGCAGTCAGCCTAAAGCGGGAGTCCGGACCGGGGAGCTGTTTTTT,CASSQPKAGVRTGELFF
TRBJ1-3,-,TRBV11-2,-,TGTGCCAGCAGCTTAGCCTCCCAGACTCGGCATTTT,CASSLASQTRHF
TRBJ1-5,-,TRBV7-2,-,TGTGCCAGCAGCTTAGGCGGGCGGACGTGGGAGCCCCAGCATTTT,CASSLGGRTWEPQHF
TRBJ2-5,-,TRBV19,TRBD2,TGTGCCAGTAGTATAGATCCCCAGACTAGCGGGATCCCAACCCAGTACTTC,CASSIDPQTSGIPTQYF
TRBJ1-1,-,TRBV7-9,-,TGTGCCAGCAGCCACGGGACGTCGAGGACTGAAGCTTTCTTT,CASSHGTSRTEAFF
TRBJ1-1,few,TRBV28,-,TGTGCCAGCAGGCCACGGGTCGGTGAAGCTTTCTTT,CASRPRVGEAFF
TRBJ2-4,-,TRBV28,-,TGTGCCAGCAGTACACCTAGTTCGGGAGTCAGCAAAAACATTCAGTACTTC,CASSTPSSGVSKNIQYF
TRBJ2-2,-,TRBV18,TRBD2,TGTGCCAGCTCACTTCTAGCGGGAAACACCGGGGAGCTGTTTTTT,CASSLLAGNTGELFF
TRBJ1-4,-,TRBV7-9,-,TGTGCCAGCAGCTCAGTATACCGGACGGATGAAAAACTGTTTTTT,CASSSVYRTDEKLFF
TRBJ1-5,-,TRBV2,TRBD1,TGTGCCAGCAGTGAAGCTGGTTTCCCCCGGGACAGGGTCCCATATCAGCCCCAGCATTTT,CASSEAGFPRDRVPYQPQHF
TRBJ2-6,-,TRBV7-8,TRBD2,TGTGCCAGCAGCCCGAAGACTAGCGGGGGCTCTGGGGCCAACGTCCTGACTTTC,CASSPKTSGGSGANVLTF
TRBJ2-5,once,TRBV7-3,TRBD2,TGTGCCAGCAGCGCCCAGCCGGGAGGGGAGACCCAGTACTTC,CASSAQPGGETQYF
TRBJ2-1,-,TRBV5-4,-,TGTGCCAGCAGCTCACTAGTAGAAGAGCAGTTCTTC,CASSSLVEEQFF
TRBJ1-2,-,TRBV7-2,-,TGTGCCAGCAGCTTAAATGCAGGAACGGATGGCTACACCTTC,CASSLNAGTDGYTF
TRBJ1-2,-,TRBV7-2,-,TGTGCCAGCAGCTTAGATCGGGTCGGCTACACCTTC,CASSLDRVGYTF
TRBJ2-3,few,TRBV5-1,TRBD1,TGCGCCAGCAGCTTGGCTCAGGGGGCAGGGACAGATACGCAGTATTTT,CASSLAQGAGTDTQYF
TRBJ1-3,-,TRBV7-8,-,TGTGCCAGCAGCTCCGTAGGGCTGGGAGGAAACACCATATATTTT,CASSSVGLGGNTIYF
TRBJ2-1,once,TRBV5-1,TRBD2,TGCGCCAGCAGCTTGGTCGGGATTGGGACTAGCGGGTCTGAGCAGTTCTTC,CASSLVGIGTSGSEQFF
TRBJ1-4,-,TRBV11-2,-,TGTGCCAGCAGTCTAACGATGTCGGGGGCGAGGATTGAAAAACTGTTTTTT,CASSLTMSGARIEKLFF
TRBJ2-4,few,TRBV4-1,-,TGCGCCAGCAGCCAAGCCCCAAGGGTTAGAGCCAAAAACATTCAGTACTTC,CASSQAPRVRAKNIQYF
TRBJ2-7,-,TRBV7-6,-,TGTGCCAGCAGCCCCGCGACAGAGAGGTCCGAGCAGTACTTC,CASSPATERSEQYF
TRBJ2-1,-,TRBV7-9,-,TGTGCCAGCAGCTTACAGGTCAATGAGCAGTTCTTC,CASSLQVNEQFF
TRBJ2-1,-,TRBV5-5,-,TGTGCCAGCAGCTTGGAACCGGAGCAGTTCTTC,CASSLEPEQFF
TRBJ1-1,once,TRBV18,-,TGTGCCAGCTCACCAGGGTCAGGGCGCACTGAAGCTTTCTTT,CASSPGSGRTEAFF
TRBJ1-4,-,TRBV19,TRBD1,TGTGCCAGTAGTATCCGACAGGGGGGAGAAAAACTGTTTTTT,CASSIRQGGEKLFF
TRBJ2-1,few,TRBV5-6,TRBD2,TGTGCCAGCAGCTCAGCGGGAAACTACAATGAGCAGTTCTTC,CASSSAGNYNEQFF
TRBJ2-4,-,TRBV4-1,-,TGCGCCAGCAGCCAAGTCGGGGTTTTAGCCAAAAACATTCAGTACTTC,CASSQVGVLAKNIQYF
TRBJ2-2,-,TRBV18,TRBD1,TGTGCCAGCTCACCACCCTGGACAGGAACGAACACCGGGGAGCTGTTTTTT,CASSPPWTGTNTGELFF
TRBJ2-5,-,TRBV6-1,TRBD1,TGTGCCAGCAGACGACAGGGACAAGAGACCCAGTACTTC,CASRRQGQETQYF
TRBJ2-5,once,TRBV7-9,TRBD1,TGTGCCAGCAGCCAAGGGACAGGCCAACGGTGGGAGACCCAGTACTTC,CASSQGTGQRWETQYF
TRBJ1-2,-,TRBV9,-,TGTGCCAGCAGCGCCATAAGTGGGCACCACTATGGCTACACCTTC,CASSAISGHHYGYTF
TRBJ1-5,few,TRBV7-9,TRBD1,TGTGCCAGCAGCTTTTCAGGGGGCAGCAATCAGCCCCAGCATTTT,CASSFSGGSNQPQHF
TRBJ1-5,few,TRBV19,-,TGTGCCAGTAGTCAAACTGGAGGCAATCAGCCCCAGCATTTT,CASSQTGGNQPQHF